The 15 T cell receptor beta chains below were found in one sample sequenced in a study of blood T cell repertoires in COVID-19. TCRdb's copy holds only in-frame clones and misses some; the assay was immunoSEQ multiplex PCR. The sample lists about 130,000 clones, over 75% occurring once. Input material: peripheral blood. These receptors all stem from a woman in her sixties or seventies with acute or convalescent COVID-19.

This clone was picked up a small number of times. The chain employs TRBV3-1 (or the pseudogene TRBV3-2) and TRBJ1-2; a possible D gene is TRBD1 (5 bases). The CDR3 covers 13 residues. V shed 4 bases and J shed 3 bases, with 9 bases lying between them. Germline V lookup: CDR1 LGHDT, CDR2 YNNKEL (reference sequence). The CDR3 loop is CASSPQGDYGYTF. In nucleotides, the CDR3 is TGTGCCAGCAGCCCCCAGGGTGACTATGGCTACACCTTC.

In nucleotides, the CDR3 is TGTGCCAGTAGTATAACGCCACCAGGCTACACTGAAGCTTTCTTT. This encodes CASSITPPGYTEAFF. The rearrangement links TRBV19 to TRBJ1-1; unclear D gene. This CDR3 comprises 15 residues. V shed 2 bases and J shed 3 bases, with 13 bases lying between them. The germline V gene has CDR1 LNHDA and CDR2 SQIVND (reference sequence).

The table lists this clone with a few counts. This rearrangement joins TRBV19 to TRBJ2-1, with 8 bases that match TRBD1. V trimming: 2 bases; J trimming: 1 base; junction bases outside the gene matches: 7. This CDR3 region has 17 residues. Germline-derived CDR1 and CDR2 are LNHDA and SQIVND (reference sequence). Here the CDR3 reads CASSIMPGQGSYNEQFF. For the CDR3, the DNA is TGTGCCAGTAGTATAATGCCCGGACAGGGATCCTACAATGAGCAGTTCTTC.

The gene calls are TRBV19 and TRBJ2-7, with TRBD2 identical over 11 bases. The V and J ends lost 5 bases and 3 bases, in that order; junction bases with no gene match: 3. The germline gives CDR1 LNHDA, CDR2 SQIVND (reference sequence). The CDR3 contains 14 residues. In DNA form, the CDR3 reads TGTGCCAGTAGTGTTGGGACTAGCGGCTACGAGCAGTACTTC. Protein sequence: CASSVGTSGYEQYF.

V and J are TRBV5-1 and TRBJ2-3; TRBD1 is a possible D gene (6 bases). In germline, CDR1 is SGHRS, CDR2 YFSETQ. V lost 0 bases and J lost 0, with 11 bases in between. This CDR3 is 16 amino acids long. The CDR3 protein is CASSLDRGLSTDTQYF. As DNA, the CDR3 is TGCGCCAGCAGCTTGGATAGGGGGTTGAGCACAGATACGCAGTATTTT.

The CDR3 loop is CASSVEFNQPQHF. The CDR3 nucleotides read TGTGCCAGTAGTGTGGAGTTCAATCAGCCCCAGCATTTT. The chain uses TRBV19 and TRBJ1-5; D is uncertain. The germline V gene has CDR1 LNHDA and CDR2 SQIVND (reference sequence). This CDR3 has 13 amino acids. Trimming shortened V by 5 bases and J by 3 bases, and 8 bases separated the two germline ends.

This rearrangement joins TRBV30 to TRBJ2-6; the D gene is possibly TRBD2 (6 bases). CDR3 length: 17 residues. Germline V gene data show CDR1 as GTSNPN and CDR2 as SVGIG (reference sequence). Trimming shortened V by 6 bases and J by 1 base, and 19 bases separated the two germline ends. This CDR3 is CACTRRRGLSGANVLTF. The DNA for the CDR3 is TGTGCCTGCACACGGAGACGGGGACTTTCTGGGGCCAACGTCCTGACTTTC.

V usage is TRBV7-2 and J usage is TRBJ1-1; D is undetermined. The CDR3 has 14 amino acids. Trimming stripped 5 bases from V and 1 base from J, with 11 bases between. The germline V gene has CDR1 SGHTA and CDR2 FQGNSA. The CDR3 coding sequence is TGTGCCAGCAGCCCCCTAGCGGGGAACACTGAAGCTTTCTTT. Its translation: CASSPLAGNTEAFF.

Written as DNA, the CDR3 is TGTGCCAGTACCGTGACTGTCAATCAGCCCCAGCATTTT. Protein: CASTVTVNQPQHF. The gene calls are TRBV19 and TRBJ1-5, with D unresolved. The CDR3 sequence is 13 residues long. V lost 7 bases and J lost 3, with 10 bases in between. Germline CDR1 and CDR2: LNHDA and SQIVND (reference sequence).

This chain connects TRBV18 to TRBJ2-2, with 7 bases lining up with TRBD2. The CDR3 runs to 15 residues. The junction had 3 bases not matched to a gene; V was cut back by 3 bases and J by 2 bases. In germline, CDR1 is KGHSH, CDR2 LQKENI. The CDR3: CASSPLAENTGELFF. The CDR3, as DNA: TGTGCCAGCTCACCCCTAGCGGAAAACACCGGGGAGCTGTTTTTT.

The V gene is TRBV11-3, the J gene TRBJ1-1, with 7 bases matching TRBD1. The CDR3 sequence is 15 residues long. V trimming: 1 base; J trimming: 4 bases; junction bases outside the gene matches: 6. CDR1 SGHNT and CDR2 YENEEA come from the germline V gene. Here the CDR3 reads CASSLGLGQVTEAFF. The CDR3 DNA follows: TGTGCCAGCAGCTTAGGACTCGGACAGGTCACTGAAGCTTTCTTT.

This chain connects TRBV11-2 to TRBJ2-5; D gene unclear. Trimming removed 2 bases from V and 5 bases from J, with 6 bases in between. Germline V gene data show CDR1 as SGHAT and CDR2 as FQNNGV. The CDR3 consists of 12 residues. CDR3 in DNA: TGTGCCAGCAGCTTATCTTCGGAGACCCAGTACTTC. Translation: CASSLSSETQYF.

The chain recombines TRBV5-6 with TRBJ2-7; 7 nucleotides agree with TRBD2. Germline V gene lookup returns CDR1 SGHDT and CDR2 YYEEEE. The J segment lost 5 bases and the V segment lost 6 bases, leaving 14 bases of the junction unmatched. The CDR3 has 15 amino acids. The CDR3 DNA reads as TGTGCCAGCAAAATTCTTGGACTAGAAGGTGACGAGCAGTACGTC. It is translated as CASKILGLEGDEQYV.

The chain has TRBV5-5 and TRBJ1-4, with D tentatively TRBD1 (5 bases). V lost 4 bases and J lost 8, with 18 bases in between. Germline loops: CDR1 SGHKS, CDR2 YYEKEE (reference sequence). The CDR3 contains 15 residues. CDR3 in amino acids: CASSGNGQGREKLFF. The CDR3 bases are TGTGCCAGCAGCGGAAACGGGCAGGGAAGGGAAAAACTGTTTTTT.

The V call is TRBV6-6, the J call TRBJ1-1; weak D call: TRBD1 (5 bases). V was trimmed by 0 bases and J by 4 bases, leaving 12 bases between them. Germline V CDR1 and CDR2: MNHNY, SVGAGI (reference sequence). The CDR3 covers 15 residues. The CDR3 is CASSYSGSGATEAFF. CDR3 coding DNA: TGTGCCAGCAGTTACTCTGGGAGCGGGGCCACTGAAGCTTTCTTT.